This T cell receptor beta chain comes out of a study of graft-versus-host responses after intestinal transplantation. Measured with immunoSEQ multiplex PCR; TCRdb has only the in-frame clones, and not every one. The data hold 15,000 to 20,000 clones, with roughly 36% observed a single time. The CDR3 runs 16 residues. The germline V gene has CDR1 LGHNT and CDR2 FRNRAP. V was trimmed by 1 base and J by 4 bases, leaving 16 bases between them. In this sample, this clone turned up a few times. The rearrangement joins TRBV12-5 to TRBJ2-5; D is possibly TRBD1 (7 bases). The TCR originated in a human patient who was an organ donor for intestinal transplantation. The material was alloreactive CD4+ T cells from a mixed lymphocyte reaction culture, obtained before transplantation. The subset: CFSE-low proliferating T cells sorted from roughly six-day pre-transplant mixed lymphocyte reaction (GvH or HvG direction). This CDR3 reads CASGLGGTSGGETQYF. CDR3 bases: TGTGCTAGTGGTTTGGGAGGGACTTCAGGGGGAGAGACCCAGTACTTC.